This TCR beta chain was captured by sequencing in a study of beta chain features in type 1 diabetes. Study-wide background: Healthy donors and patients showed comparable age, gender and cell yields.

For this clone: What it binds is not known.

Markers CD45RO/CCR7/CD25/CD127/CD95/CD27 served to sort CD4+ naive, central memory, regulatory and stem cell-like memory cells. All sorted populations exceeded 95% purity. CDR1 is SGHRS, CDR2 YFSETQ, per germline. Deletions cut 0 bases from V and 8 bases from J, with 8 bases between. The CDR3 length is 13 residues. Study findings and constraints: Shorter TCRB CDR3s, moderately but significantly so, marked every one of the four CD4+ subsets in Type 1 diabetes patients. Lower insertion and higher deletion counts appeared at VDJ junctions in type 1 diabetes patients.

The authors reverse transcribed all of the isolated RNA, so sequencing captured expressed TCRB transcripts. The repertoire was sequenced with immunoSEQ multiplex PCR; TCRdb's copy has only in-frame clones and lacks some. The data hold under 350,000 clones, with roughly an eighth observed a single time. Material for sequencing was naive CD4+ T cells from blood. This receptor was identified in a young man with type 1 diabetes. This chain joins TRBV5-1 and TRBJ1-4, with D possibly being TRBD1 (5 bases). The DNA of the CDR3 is TGCGCCAGCAGCTTGGATAGACAGGAAAAACTGTTTTTT. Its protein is CASSLDRQEKLFF.